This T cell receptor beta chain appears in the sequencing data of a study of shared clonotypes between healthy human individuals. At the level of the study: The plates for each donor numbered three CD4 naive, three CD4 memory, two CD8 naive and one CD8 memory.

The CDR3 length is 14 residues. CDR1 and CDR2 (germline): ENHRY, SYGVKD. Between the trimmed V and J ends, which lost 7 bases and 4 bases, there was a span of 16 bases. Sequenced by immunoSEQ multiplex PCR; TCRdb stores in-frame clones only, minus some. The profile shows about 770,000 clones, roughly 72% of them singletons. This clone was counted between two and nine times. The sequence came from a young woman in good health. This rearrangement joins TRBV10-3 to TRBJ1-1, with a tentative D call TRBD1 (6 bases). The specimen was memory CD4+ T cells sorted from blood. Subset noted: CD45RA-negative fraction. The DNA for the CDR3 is TGTGCCATCAATGATGACAGGTCAAGCACTGAAGCTTTCTTT. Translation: CAINDDRSSTEAFF.